The entry below gives a single T cell receptor beta chain sequence along with its context. This sample was taken from a study of blood T cell repertoires in COVID-19. Repertoires were generated with immunoSEQ multiplex PCR, while TCRdb's copy carries only in-frame clones and drops some. The data hold roughly 190,000 clones, with roughly 87% observed a single time. V was clipped by 2 bases and J by 5 bases, with 16 bases between them. This CDR3 comprises 15 residues. Germline values: CDR1 MNHNS, CDR2 SASEGT. The chain carries TRBV6-1 and TRBJ2-7, with unresolved D. The clonotype originates from a woman aged 40 to 50 with acute or convalescent COVID-19. The sample comprised peripheral blood. In nucleotides, the CDR3 is TGTGCCAGCAGTGAAAGCCGCCAGGTGTGGGACGAGCAGTACTTC. This gives the protein CASSESRQVWDEQYF.